These 32 T cell receptor beta chains were all obtained from the same sample, sequenced in a study of T cell responses to AZD1222 COVID-19 vaccine. The table came from immunoSEQ multiplex PCR; TCRdb's copy has only in-frame clones and leaves some out. The table includes 95,000 to 150,000 clones, 91% detected once. This sample comprised peripheral blood, obtained on day 0 of AZD1222 vaccination. All receptors derive from an adult in good health.

The V and J genes are TRBV5-5 and TRBJ1-1; weak D call: TRBD1 (5 bases). The CDR3 length is 14 residues. Germline V gene data show CDR1 as SGHKS and CDR2 as YYEKEE (reference sequence). V lost 3 bases to trimming and J lost 5 bases, with 14 bases between them. The CDR3 bases are TGTGCCAGCAGCTACCAATCGGGGGGAACTGAAGCTTTCTTT. Protein sequence: CASSYQSGGTEAFF.

V is TRBV30 and J is TRBJ1-1; D call uncertain. Trimming shortened V by 4 bases and J by 0 bases, and 9 bases separated the two germline ends. There are 13 residues in the CDR3. Germline values: CDR1 GTSNPN, CDR2 SVGIG (reference sequence). CDR3 amino acids: CAWNSGVNTEAFF. CDR3 coding DNA: TGTGCCTGGAACTCGGGAGTGAACACTGAAGCTTTCTTT.

The chain has TRBV15 and TRBJ2-1, with 11 bases identical to TRBD1. The length of the CDR3 is 15 residues. In germline, CDR1 is LNHNV, CDR2 YYDKDF (reference sequence). Trimming at V came to 4 bases and at J to 7 bases, leaving 6 bases not matched to a gene. CDR3 amino acids: CATSTGQGARNEQFF. CDR3 in DNA: TGTGCCACCAGCACCGGACAGGGGGCGAGGAATGAGCAGTTCTTC.

V and J are TRBV11-2 and TRBJ1-1, with D possibly being TRBD1 (5 bases). Per the germline V gene, CDR1 is SGHAT and CDR2 is FQNNGV. CDR3 length equals 15 residues. V was clipped by 7 bases and J by 5 bases, with 20 bases between them. The CDR3 DNA is TGTGCCAGCACCCCGGGATGGGGCCCGTTGACTGAAGCTTTCTTT. Translation gives CASTPGWGPLTEAFF.

The J gene is TRBJ2-2, the V gene TRBV6-5, with D maybe TRBD2 (5 bases). Germline lookup yields CDR1 MNHEY and CDR2 SVGAGI. The CDR3 has 11 residues. The V end lost 5 bases, the J end lost 15 bases, and 13 bases lay between the germline ends. CDR3 protein: CASSTGLRVFF. The CDR3 region has the DNA TGTGCCAGCAGTACCGGACTCCGGGTGTTTTTT.

J is TRBJ2-1 and V is TRBV9, with TRBD1 matching 7 bases. Germline-derived CDR1 and CDR2 are SGDLS and YYNGEE. The ends lost 3 bases at V and 5 bases at J; junction bases unmatched: 8. The length of the CDR3 is 15 residues. CDR3 region: CASSASGQTDNEQFF. CDR3 sequence (DNA): TGTGCCAGCAGCGCGTCGGGACAGACGGACAATGAGCAGTTCTTC.

J is TRBJ1-1 and V is TRBV10-3; D ambiguous. The germline V and J ends were trimmed by 2 bases and 1 base, with 8 bases remaining between them. This CDR3 is built from 14 residues. Germline loops: CDR1 ENHRY, CDR2 SYGVKD. The CDR3 DNA reads as TGTGCCATCAGTGAGGGTCCCGGGAACACTGAAGCTTTCTTT. Residues: CAISEGPGNTEAFF.

The chain links TRBV28 to TRBJ2-7; D gene unclear. Germline V gene sequence: CDR1 MDHEN, CDR2 SYDVKM. The length of the CDR3 is 12 residues. The V end lost 5 bases, the J end lost 2 bases, and 7 bases lay between the germline ends. In DNA, the CDR3 is TGTGCCAGCAGTACCGTACCCTACGAGCAGTACTTC. It translates to CASSTVPYEQYF.

This clone has only a few counts. The chain couples TRBV6-5 to TRBJ2-7; TRBD2 agrees at 9 bases. Losses at the gene ends were 9 bases for V and 3 bases for J; bases not matched to a gene: 3. This CDR3 has 12 amino acids. Germline-derived CDR1 and CDR2 are MNHEY and SVGAGI. CDR3: CASGGGGYEQYF. In DNA form, the CDR3 reads TGTGCCAGTGGCGGGGGGGGCTACGAGCAGTACTTC.

The chain joins TRBV7-9 to TRBJ2-1; 7 bases align to TRBD1. Germline trimming cut 5 bases from V and 1 base from J; bases unmatched to any gene: 5. The CDR3 is 15 amino acids. CDR1 is SEHNR and CDR2 is FQNEAQ in the germline V gene (reference sequence). DNA of the CDR3: TGTGCCAGCAGCCCACAGGGGAAATCCTACAATGAGCAGTTCTTC. As protein: CASSPQGKSYNEQFF.

This chain connects TRBV29-1 to TRBJ2-3; 8 bases line up with TRBD2. The CDR3 spans 13 residues. Germline CDR1 is SQVTM and CDR2 is ANQGSEA. After removal of 7 bases from V and 2 bases from J, the junction contained 5 bases not matched to a gene. This chain's CDR3 is CSAGGGSTDTQYF. CDR3 bases: TGCAGCGCCGGCGGGGGGTCCACAGATACGCAGTATTTT.

This rearrangement joins TRBV5-1 to TRBJ2-1; 9 bases align to TRBD2. The CDR3 contains 15 residues. V was clipped by 1 base and J by 9 bases; unmatched bases: 8. CDR1 is SGHRS and CDR2 is YFSETQ in the germline V gene. The CDR3 DNA reads as TGCGCCAGCAGCTTGCGGCGGGAGGGGGGCTCTGAGCAGTTCTTC. Translating gives CASSLRREGGSEQFF.

The chain links TRBV29-1 to TRBJ2-1; perhaps TRBD2 as D (5 bases). CDR1 is SQVTM and CDR2 is ANQGSEA in the germline V gene. The V end was cut by 7 bases, the J end by 12 bases, with 7 bases between. The CDR3 has 8 amino acids. Here the CDR3 DNA reads TGCAGCGCAGAGGGGCAGTTCTTC. Its protein is CSAEGQFF.

The gene calls are TRBV9 and TRBJ1-3; unclear D gene. The CDR3 spans 15 residues. Germline V gene lookup returns CDR1 SGDLS and CDR2 YYNGEE. V gave up 0 bases and J gave up 1 base, with 8 bases separating them. DNA of the CDR3: TGTGCCAGCAGCGTAGGTTGGCTGTCTGGAAACACCATATATTTT. Its protein product is CASSVGWLSGNTIYF.

The V and J genes are TRBV28 and TRBJ2-7; 9 nucleotides agree with TRBD2. The CDR3 has 12 residues. The V segment lost 4 bases and the J segment 8 bases; nucleotides outside the gene matches: 3. CDR1 MDHEN and CDR2 SYDVKM come from the germline V gene. The CDR3 loop reads CASSYGLAQQYF. The CDR3, as DNA: TGTGCCAGCAGTTACGGACTAGCGCAGCAGTACTTC.

The rearrangement uses TRBV9 and TRBJ2-5, with TRBD2 as a possible D gene (5 bases). The CDR3 is 15 amino acids. Germline V gene lookup returns CDR1 SGDLS and CDR2 YYNGEE. Trimming pared 4 bases from V and 4 bases from J, leaving 17 bases between. The CDR3 DNA sequence: TGTGCCAGCAGCACTTCCTTTTTGCGGGTAGAGACCCAGTACTTC. Translating gives CASSTSFLRVETQYF.

This clone was detected only a few times. The chain uses TRBV9 and TRBJ2-7, with D tentatively TRBD2 (6 bases). Between the trimmed V and J ends, which lost 0 bases and 2 bases, there was a span of 9 bases. This CDR3 is 14 amino acids long. Germline CDR1 is SGDLS and CDR2 is YYNGEE. CDR3 coding DNA: TGTGCCAGCAGCGTAGGGGACTTAGCCTACGAGCAGTACTTC. Its translation: CASSVGDLAYEQYF. Filled out from reference TRBV9 and TRBJ2-7, the complete variable domain reads DSGVTQTPKHLITATGQRVTLRCSPRSGDLSVYWYQQSLDQGLQFLIQYYNGEERAKGNILERFSAQQFPDLHSELNLSSLELGDSALYFCASSVGDLAYEQYFGPGTRLTVT.

The chain carries TRBV5-1 and TRBJ2-3; D not certain. V was shortened by 2 bases and J by 0 bases, with 10 bases between the two germline ends. Germline CDR1 SGHRS, CDR2 YFSETQ. This CDR3 has 15 amino acids. The CDR3 sequence is CASSFGGTSTDTQYF. The CDR3 DNA sequence: TGCGCCAGCAGCTTTGGCGGAACTAGCACAGATACGCAGTATTTT.

The rearrangement uses TRBV5-1 and TRBJ1-4, with a tentative D call TRBD1 (6 bases). The CDR3 spans 14 residues. V lost 4 bases and J 5 bases, leaving 12 bases between the germline ends. Per the germline V gene, CDR1 is SGHRS and CDR2 is YFSETQ. CDR3 DNA: TGCGCCAGCAGCCCAACAGGGAAGAATGAAAAACTGTTTTTT. It codes for CASSPTGKNEKLFF.

The chain recombines TRBV19 with TRBJ1-1; no clear D. Germline V gene lookup returns CDR1 LNHDA and CDR2 SQIVND (reference sequence). This CDR3 region has 13 residues. V shed 3 bases and J shed 0 bases, with 5 bases lying between them. CDR3 in DNA: TGTGCCAGTAGTATCGAGTTGAACACTGAAGCTTTCTTT. This encodes CASSIELNTEAFF.

This chain links TRBV7-3 with TRBJ2-5; TRBD1 agrees at 10 bases. This CDR3 is built from 15 residues. CDR1 and CDR2 (germline): SGHTA, FQGTGA. V was clipped by 2 bases and J by 3 bases; unmatched bases: 3. CDR3 sequence: CASSLGQGVEETQYF. The CDR3 DNA reads TGTGCCAGCAGCTTAGGACAGGGGGTAGAAGAGACCCAGTACTTC.

The rearrangement links TRBV12-3 or TRBV12-4 to TRBJ2-2; weak D call: TRBD2 (5 bases). Trimming stripped 5 bases from V and 6 bases from J, with 10 bases between. This CDR3 spans 13 amino acids. In DNA, the CDR3 is TGTGCCAGCAGTGTACTGGGAGCCGGGGAGCTGTTTTTT. Translating gives CASSVLGAGELFF.

The V call is TRBV19, the J call TRBJ1-2; D unclear. Looked up from germline, CDR1 is LNHDA and CDR2 is SQIVND (reference sequence). This CDR3 comprises 14 residues. The V end was cut by 3 bases, the J end by 3 bases, with 11 bases between. The CDR3 DNA reads as TGTGCCAGTAGTATGGGCGGTTCCGACTATGGCTACACCTTC. Residues: CASSMGGSDYGYTF.

The chain recombines TRBV5-4 with TRBJ2-4; 9 bases fit TRBD1. V was clipped by 3 bases and J by 5 bases; unmatched bases: 6. Germline CDR1 is SGHNT and CDR2 is YYREEE (reference sequence). The CDR3 consists of 15 residues. The CDR3 loop reads CASSSGGQGENIQYF. The CDR3 region has the DNA TGTGCCAGCAGCTCAGGGGGACAGGGAGAAAACATTCAGTACTTC.

The rearrangement joins TRBV19 to TRBJ2-2, with TRBD1 as a possible D gene (6 bases). CDR1 and CDR2 (germline): LNHDA, SQIVND (reference sequence). V shed 4 bases and J shed 0 bases, with 12 bases lying between them. The CDR3 covers 16 residues. CDR3 region: CASSTDRRPNTGELFF. The CDR3 nucleotides read TGTGCCAGTAGTACTGACAGGAGACCGAACACCGGGGAGCTGTTTTTT. Combining the CDR3 with reference TRBV19 and TRBJ2-2 gives the whole variable domain DGGITQSPKYLFRKEGQNVTLSCEQNLNHDAMYWYRQDPGQGLRLIYYSQIVNDFQKGDIAEGYSVSREKKESFPLTVTSAQKNPTAFYLCASSTDRRPNTGELFFGEGSRLTVL.

The genes are TRBV4-1 and TRBJ1-4, with D perhaps matching TRBD1 (6 bases). This CDR3 is built from 21 residues. Germline lookup yields CDR1 MGHRA and CDR2 YSYEKL. Trimming shortened V by 1 base and J by 0 bases, and 24 bases separated the two germline ends. Here the CDR3 DNA reads TGCGCCAGCAGCCAAGGGGTAGATAAGGTCGGTTACAGGGCAACTAATGAAAAACTGTTTTTT. It specifies CASSQGVDKVGYRATNEKLFF.

V and J are TRBV7-9 and TRBJ1-2; perhaps TRBD1 as D (5 bases). In germline, CDR1 is SEHNR, CDR2 FQNEAQ (reference sequence). V lost 10 bases to trimming and J lost 3 bases, with 9 bases between them. This CDR3 region has 11 residues. The CDR3 bases are TGTGCCAACGGGGGGGACTATGGCTACACCTTC. Protein product: CANGGDYGYTF.

This chain connects TRBV5-1 to TRBJ2-3; 8 bases align to TRBD2. Germline assignment: CDR1 SGHRS and CDR2 YFSETQ. CDR3 length: 16 amino acids. The V and J ends lost 10 bases and 3 bases, in that order; junction bases with no gene match: 16. CDR3 in amino acids: CAARRGSLAGTDTQYF. The CDR3 DNA follows: TGCGCCGCACGCCGAGGGAGCCTAGCGGGTACAGATACGCAGTATTTT. Full variable domain (outside the CDR3, taken from reference TRBV5-1 and TRBJ2-3): KAGVTQTPRYLIKTRGQQVTLSCSPISGHRSVSWYQQTPGQGLQFLFEYFSETQRNKGNFPGRFSGRQFSNSRSEMNVSTLELGDSALYLCAARRGSLAGTDTQYFGPGTRLTVL.

Only a few counts were recorded for this clone. The chain links TRBV11-2 to TRBJ1-1; weak D call: TRBD1 (5 bases). The V end was cut by 0 bases, the J end by 3 bases, with 11 bases between. Per the germline V gene, CDR1 is SGHAT and CDR2 is FQNNGV. The CDR3 covers 15 residues. DNA of the CDR3: TGTGCCAGCAGCTTAGAGTCAGGGTTTCACACTGAAGCTTTCTTT. Protein: CASSLESGFHTEAFF.

This chain links TRBV10-1 with TRBJ1-6; 7 positions agree with TRBD1. Germline V CDR1 and CDR2: WNHNN, SYGVQD (reference sequence). Trimming removed 4 bases from V and 7 bases from J; junction bases left unmatched: 1. The CDR3 contains 13 residues. The CDR3 here is CASSGDRNSPLHF. In DNA, the CDR3 is TGCGCCAGCAGTGGGGACAGAAATTCACCCCTCCACTTT.

The genes are TRBV3-1 (or the pseudogene TRBV3-2) and TRBJ1-5; D not resolved. The V and J ends lost 1 base and 1 base respectively, with 11 bases between them. The CDR3 totals 16 residues. CDR1 and CDR2 from the germline V gene are LGHDT and YNNKEL (reference sequence). The CDR3, as DNA: TGTGCCAGCAGCCAAGGGGTAAGAGGGAGCAATCAGCCCCAGCATTTT. Translated, it gives CASSQGVRGSNQPQHF.

The chain has TRBV6-1 and TRBJ2-7; possible D gene TRBD1, 6 bases. V lost 7 bases, J lost 2 bases, and 9 bases lay in between. Germline V gives CDR1 MNHNS, CDR2 SASEGT. The CDR3 is made up of 12 amino acids. The CDR3 is CASTGQTYEQYF. CDR3 DNA: TGTGCCAGCACGGGACAAACCTACGAGCAGTACTTC.